This T cell receptor beta chain was retrieved from a study of tumor and adjacent non-tumor tissue in lung cancer. As concerns this clonotype: Being one base from a much bigger clone, this may be a read error.

RNA was extracted from bulk tissue without any cell sorting. This non-tumor lung sample came from over 3 cm beyond the tumor edge. Newly diagnosed lung cancer patients had thoracic surgery in China, August–late 2014, without prior chemotherapy. A modified ARM-PCR protocol with three rounds of nested PCR amplified TCRbeta. TCRdb re-analysed the multiplex PCR reads in MiXCR, keeping a single row per CDR3 protein. Of 77,000 or so distinct CDR3 sequences in the sample, 76% were seen once. Germline loops: CDR1 SGHDT, CDR2 YYEEEE. The CDR3 consists of 15 residues. This TCR derives from a man in his 70s with non-small cell lung cancer. This chain links TRBV5-6 with TRBJ2-6; no definite D call. Sequencing input: distant non-tumor lung tissue. The CDR3 nucleotides are TGTGCCAGCAGCTTAGATCCCTCTGGGGTCAACGTCCTGACTTTC. Translating it yields CASSLDPSGVNVLTF.